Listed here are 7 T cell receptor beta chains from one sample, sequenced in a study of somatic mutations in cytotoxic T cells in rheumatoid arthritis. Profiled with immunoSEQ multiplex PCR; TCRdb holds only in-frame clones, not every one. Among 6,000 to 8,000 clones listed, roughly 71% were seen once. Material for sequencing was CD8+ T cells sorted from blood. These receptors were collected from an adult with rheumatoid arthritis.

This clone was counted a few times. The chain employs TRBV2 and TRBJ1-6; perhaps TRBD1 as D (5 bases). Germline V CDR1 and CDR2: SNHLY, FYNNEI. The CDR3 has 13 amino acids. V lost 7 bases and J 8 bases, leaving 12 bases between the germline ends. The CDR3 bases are TGTGCCAGCAAACGGGACGGTTATTCACCCCTCCACTTT. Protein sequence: CASKRDGYSPLHF.

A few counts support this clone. The CDR3 DNA sequence: TGTGCCAGCAGTGAGGGGGGATTAGCCAAAAACATTCAGTACTTC. Translation: CASSEGGLAKNIQYF. The chain carries TRBV2 and TRBJ2-4; D is perhaps TRBD2 (6 bases). Per the germline V gene, CDR1 is SNHLY and CDR2 is FYNNEI. The CDR3 is 15 amino acids. Between the trimmed V and J ends, which lost 3 bases and 0 bases, there was a span of 9 bases. Full variable domain (remainder filled in from reference TRBV2 and TRBJ2-4): EPEVTQTPSHQVTQMGQEVILRCVPISNHLYFYWYRQILGQKVEFLVSFYNNEISEKSEIFDDQFSVERPDGSNFTLKIRSTKLEDSAMYFCASSEGGLAKNIQYFGAGTRLSVL.

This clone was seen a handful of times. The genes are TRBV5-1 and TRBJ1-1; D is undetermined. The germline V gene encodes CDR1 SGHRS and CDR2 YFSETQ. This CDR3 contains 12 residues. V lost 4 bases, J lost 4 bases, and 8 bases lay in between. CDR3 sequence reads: CASSRPGTEAFF. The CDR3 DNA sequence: TGCGCCAGCAGCCGCCCCGGCACTGAAGCTTTCTTT.

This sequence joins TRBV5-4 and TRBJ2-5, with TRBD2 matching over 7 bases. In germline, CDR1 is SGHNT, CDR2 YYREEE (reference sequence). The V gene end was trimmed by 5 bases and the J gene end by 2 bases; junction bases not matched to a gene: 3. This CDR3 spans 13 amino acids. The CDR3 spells CASRVGGQETQYF. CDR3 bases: TGTGCCAGCAGAGTCGGGGGGCAAGAGACCCAGTACTTC.

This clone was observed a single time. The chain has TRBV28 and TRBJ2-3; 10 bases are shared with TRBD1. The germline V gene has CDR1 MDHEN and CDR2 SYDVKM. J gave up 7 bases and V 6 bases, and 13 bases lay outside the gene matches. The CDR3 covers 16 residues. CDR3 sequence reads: CASRTGGGLAPNTQYF. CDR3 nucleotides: TGTGCCAGCAGGACAGGGGGCGGTCTAGCGCCAAATACGCAGTATTTT.

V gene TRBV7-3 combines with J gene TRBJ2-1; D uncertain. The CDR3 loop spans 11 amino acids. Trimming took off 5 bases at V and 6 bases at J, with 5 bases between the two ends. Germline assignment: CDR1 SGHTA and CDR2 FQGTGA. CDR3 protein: CASSTGNEQFF. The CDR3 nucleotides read TGTGCCAGCAGCACCGGCAATGAGCAGTTCTTC.

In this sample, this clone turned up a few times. The CDR3 reads CASSLSWGPNNEQFF. The DNA of the CDR3 is TGTGCCAGCAGCTTGTCGTGGGGGCCTAACAATGAGCAGTTCTTC. This sequence joins TRBV5-5 and TRBJ2-1; D possibly corresponds to TRBD1 (6 bases). V gave up 1 base and J gave up 5 bases, with 13 bases separating them. Per germline, CDR1 SGHKS and CDR2 YYEKEE (reference sequence). This CDR3 comprises 15 residues.